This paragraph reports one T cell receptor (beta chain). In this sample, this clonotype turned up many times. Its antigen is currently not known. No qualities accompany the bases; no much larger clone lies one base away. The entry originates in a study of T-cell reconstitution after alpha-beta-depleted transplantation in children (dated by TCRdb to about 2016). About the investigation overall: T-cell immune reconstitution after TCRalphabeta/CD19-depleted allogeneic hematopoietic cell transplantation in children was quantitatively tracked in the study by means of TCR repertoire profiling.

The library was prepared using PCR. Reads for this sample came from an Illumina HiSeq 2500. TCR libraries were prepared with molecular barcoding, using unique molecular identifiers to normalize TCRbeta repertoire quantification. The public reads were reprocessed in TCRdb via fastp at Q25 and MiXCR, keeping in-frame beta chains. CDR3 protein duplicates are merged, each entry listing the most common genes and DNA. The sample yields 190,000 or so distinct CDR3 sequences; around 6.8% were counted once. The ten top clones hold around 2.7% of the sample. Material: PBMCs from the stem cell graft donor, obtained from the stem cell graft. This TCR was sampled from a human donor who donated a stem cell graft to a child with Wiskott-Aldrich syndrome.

The nucleotide sequence reads TGTGCCAGCAGACCGGAGGACAGAAGAGATACGCAGTATTTT. Its translation is CASRPEDRRDTQYF. The receptor chain draws on TRBV6-1 and TRBJ2-3, with a weak D call of TRBD1 (6 bases match). V sheds 6 bases and J sheds 5 bases, leaving 15 bases between their ends. From the cysteine up to the phenylalanine, the CDR3 has a length of 14 residues. Only CDR3 DNA is held: 42 bases, read in frame from base 1. As encoded in the germline V gene, CDR1 is MNHNS while CDR2 is SASEGT.